Described below is a single TCR beta chain sequence and its context. The data are from a study of blood T cell repertoires in COVID-19. At the level of the study: Acute and convalescent COVID-19 specimens originated in the United States, Italy and Spain. PBMCs, B-cell-depleted T cells, or T cells provided the cDNA or gDNA that made up the material.

The germline gives CDR1 LGHDT, CDR2 YNNKEL (reference sequence). The CDR3 is made up of 14 amino acids. The J segment lost 7 bases and the V segment lost 3 bases, leaving 5 bases of the junction unmatched. Source study methods: Reference gene primers were amplified, and this amplification served to estimate nucleated cell counts. Libraries were prepared by immunoSEQ multiplex PCR; TCRdb keeps only in-frame clonotypes and omits some of them. That table supplies the V and J calls and clone size; D and trimming were determined from the DNA. Seen here are approximately 88,000 clones, about 89% observed once, and the top ten hold roughly 3.9%.

The specimen was peripheral blood. The chain couples TRBV3-1 (or the pseudogene TRBV3-2) to TRBJ1-5; 8 bases map to TRBD1. The source of this sequence is a woman aged 45-60 years in a cohort sampled during active COVID-19. The CDR3 nucleotides read TGTGCCAGCAGCCAGGCAGGGGGCGGACAGCCCCAGCATTTT. Translated, it gives CASSQAGGGQPQHF.